Below are 20 T cell receptor beta chains sequenced from a single sample in a study of T cells expressing NK-cell markers. TCRdb reprocessed the 5' RACE reads, with one entry per CDR3 protein and no DNA. The sample table includes 150,000 or so distinct CDR3 sequences. The sequenced material came from blood T cells: a sorted CD56 or NKG2C T cell subset, CD4+ or CD8+ T cells, or bulk PBMC T cells (not recorded which). Source of these receptors: a woman in her forties or fifties in good health.

V and J are TRBV3-1 and TRBJ2-5; as DNA is missing, the TRBD1 call by TCRdb cannot be tested. Germline lookup yields CDR1 LGHDT and CDR2 YNNKEL (reference sequence). This CDR3 has 14 residues. CDR3: CASRPPGGQETQYF.

This chain links TRBV5-1 with TRBJ1-1. The length of the CDR3 is 17 residues. From germline, CDR1 is SGHRS and CDR2 YFSETQ. CDR3 region: CASSLAQGGSVNTEAFF.

J is TRBJ2-5 and V is TRBV27; there is no DNA to check the TCRdb D call of TRBD1. CDR3 length: 14 residues. Germline V gives CDR1 MNHEY, CDR2 SMNVEV (reference sequence). This CDR3 is CASSLAGLQETQYF.

The chain has TRBV6-5 and TRBJ1-2; TCRdb outputs TRBD1, but without DNA this stays unchecked. The length of the CDR3 is 12 residues. Looked up from germline, CDR1 is MNHEY and CDR2 is SVGAGI. The CDR3 sequence is CASREGAIGYTF.

V is TRBV7-9 and J is TRBJ2-5; TCRdb's D call, TRBD1, is unchecked because there is no DNA. Germline CDR1 and CDR2: SEHNR and FQNEAQ (reference sequence). CDR3 size: 14 residues. The CDR3 loop is CASSLPGIYETQYF.

The V call is TRBV24-1, the J call TRBJ1-2; TCRdb lists TRBD1, though no DNA is available to test this call. The V gene's germline CDR1 is KGHDR and CDR2 SFDVKD. The CDR3 is made up of 14 amino acids. The CDR3 sequence: CATSDLTGGYGYTF.

CDR3: CASSLESFGEKLFF. V gene TRBV11-3 combines with J gene TRBJ1-4. Per the germline V gene, CDR1 is SGHNT and CDR2 is YENEEA. There are 14 residues in the CDR3.

The CDR3 loop is CASSFDRGRAFF. V gene TRBV12-3 or TRBV12-4 combines with J gene TRBJ1-1; lacking DNA, the TRBD1 call made by TCRdb goes unchecked. The CDR3 extends over 12 amino acids.

The chain joins TRBV19 to TRBJ1-4; TCRdb designates TRBD1, a call that cannot be tested without DNA. CDR1 is LNHDA and CDR2 is SQIVND in the germline V gene (reference sequence). The CDR3 runs to 15 residues. CDR3 protein: CASRPGTTTNEKLFF.

The CDR3 reads CSVEGQGLYNEQFF. V is TRBV29-1 and J is TRBJ2-1; the D call of TRBD1 rests on TCRdb alone, since no DNA is present to check it. The CDR3 runs 14 residues. Germline V gene sequence: CDR1 SQVTM, CDR2 ANQGSEA.

V usage is TRBV9 and J usage is TRBJ2-5; TCRdb proposes TRBD2, but this gene call is untestable without DNA. Germline V gene lookup returns CDR1 SGDLS and CDR2 YYNGEE. The length of the CDR3 is 16 residues. The CDR3 loop reads CASSAGLRLAEETQYF. Drawing the rest from reference TRBV9 and TRBJ2-5, the complete variable domain is DSGVTQTPKHLITATGQRVTLRCSPRSGDLSVYWYQQSLDQGLQFLIQYYNGEERAKGNILERFSAQQFPDLHSELNLSSLELGDSALYFCASSAGLRLAEETQYFGPGTRLLVL.

V and J are TRBV12-3 or TRBV12-4 and TRBJ2-2; TCRdb reports TRBD1, a call that lacks DNA to check it against. The CDR3 loop spans 13 amino acids. CDR3 sequence reads: CASSGTGTGELFF.

V and J are TRBV13 and TRBJ1-1. Germline lookup yields CDR1 PRHDT and CDR2 FYEKMQ (reference sequence). The CDR3 contains 11 residues. CDR3 amino acids: CASHWVAEAFF.

V and J are TRBV4-2 and TRBJ1-2. The CDR3 contains 13 residues. Germline V gene sequence: CDR1 LGHNA, CDR2 YNFKEQ. The CDR3: CASSQDVTSGYTF.

The chain joins TRBV27 to TRBJ2-5; TCRdb designates TRBD2, a call that cannot be tested without DNA. The CDR3 runs 14 residues. CDR1 and CDR2 from the germline V gene are MNHEY and SMNVEV (reference sequence). This CDR3 reads CASSPTGLKETQYF.

The chain is built from TRBV4-1 and TRBJ2-1; TCRdb's D call of TRBD2 is untestable without DNA. Looked up from germline, CDR1 is MGHRA and CDR2 is YSYEKL. This CDR3 region has 18 residues. This CDR3 is CASSQQQPGLHSYNEQFF.

The chain carries TRBV20-1 and TRBJ2-1; there is no DNA to check the TCRdb D call of TRBD2. CDR3 size: 15 residues. CDR1 and CDR2 (germline): DFQATT, SNEGSKA (reference sequence). CDR3 loop: CSARDPSGTSYEQFF.

V gene TRBV15 combines with J gene TRBJ2-5; absent DNA, TCRdb's TRBD1 call cannot be checked. The CDR3 extends over 15 amino acids. The germline gives CDR1 LNHNV, CDR2 YYDKDF (reference sequence). CDR3 sequence: CATSHTGGVGETQYF. Supplemented by reference TRBV15 and TRBJ2-5, the full variable domain reads DAMVIQNPRYQVTQFGKPVTLSCSQTLNHNVMYWYQQKSSQAPKLLFHYYDKDFNNEADTPDNFQSRRPNTSFCFLDIRSPGLGDTAMYLCATSHTGGVGETQYFGPGTRLLVL.

The chain carries TRBV3-1 and TRBJ2-2; TCRdb indicates TRBD2, and absent DNA this call remains unverified. The CDR3 has 15 amino acids. CDR1 and CDR2 (germline): LGHDT, YNNKEL (reference sequence). CDR3 sequence: CASSQGLLRDGELFF. Complete variable domain (other parts from reference TRBV3-1 and TRBJ2-2): DTAVSQTPKYLVTQMGNDKSIKCEQNLGHDTMYWYKQDSKKFLKIMFSYNNKELIINETVPNRFSPKSPDKAHLNLHINSLELGDSAVYFCASSQGLLRDGELFFGEGSRLTVL.

This CDR3 reads CASSQGPVLNNGELFF. The chain is built from TRBV4-1 and TRBJ2-2; TCRdb's assignment of TRBD1 cannot be checked, as there is no DNA. This CDR3 has 16 amino acids. Per the germline V gene, CDR1 is MGHRA and CDR2 is YSYEKL.